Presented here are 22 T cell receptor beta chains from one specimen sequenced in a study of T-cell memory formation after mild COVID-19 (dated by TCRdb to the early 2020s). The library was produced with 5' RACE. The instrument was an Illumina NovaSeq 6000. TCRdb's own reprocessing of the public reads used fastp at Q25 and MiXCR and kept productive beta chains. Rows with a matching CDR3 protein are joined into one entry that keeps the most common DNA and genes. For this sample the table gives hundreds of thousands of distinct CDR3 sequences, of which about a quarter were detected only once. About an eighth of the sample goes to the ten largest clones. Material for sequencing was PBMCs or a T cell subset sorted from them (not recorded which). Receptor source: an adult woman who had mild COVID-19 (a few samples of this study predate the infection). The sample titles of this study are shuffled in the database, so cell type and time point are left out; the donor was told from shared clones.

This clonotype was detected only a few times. CDR3 in amino acids: CASSRRDRGPGYTF. CDR3 DNA sequence: TGTGCCAGCTCACGGAGGGACAGGGGACCAGGCTACACCTTC. The V call is TRBV18, the J call TRBJ1-2, with 10 bases matching TRBD1. Per the germline V gene, CDR1 is KGHSH and CDR2 is LQKENI. The V and J ends lost 4 bases and 8 bases, in that order; junction bases with no gene match: 7. This CDR3 has 14 residues. Full variable domain (missing parts from reference TRBV18 and TRBJ1-2): NAGVMQNPRHLVRRRGQEARLRCSPMKGHSHVYWYRQLPEEGLKFMVYLQKENIIDESGMPKERFSAEFPKEGPSILRIQQVVRGDSAAYFCASSRRDRGPGYTFGSGTRLTVV.

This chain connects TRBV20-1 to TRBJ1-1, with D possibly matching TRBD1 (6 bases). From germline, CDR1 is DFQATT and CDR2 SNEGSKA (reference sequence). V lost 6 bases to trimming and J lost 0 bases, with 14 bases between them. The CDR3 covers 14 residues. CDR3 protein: CSADDRSLNTEAFF. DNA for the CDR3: TGCAGTGCGGACGACAGGTCACTGAACACTGAAGCTTTCTTT.

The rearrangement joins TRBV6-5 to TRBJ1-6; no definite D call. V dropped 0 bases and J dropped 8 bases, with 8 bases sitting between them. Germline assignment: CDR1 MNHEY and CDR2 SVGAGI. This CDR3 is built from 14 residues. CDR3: CASSYSESHSPLHF. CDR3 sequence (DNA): TGTGCCAGCAGTTACTCCGAATCGCATTCACCCCTCCACTTT.

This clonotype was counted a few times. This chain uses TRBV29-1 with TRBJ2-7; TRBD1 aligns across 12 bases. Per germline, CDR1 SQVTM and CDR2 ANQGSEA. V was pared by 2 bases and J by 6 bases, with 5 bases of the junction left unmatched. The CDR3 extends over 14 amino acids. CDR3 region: CSVERGTGGSEQYF. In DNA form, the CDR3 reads TGCAGCGTTGAACGGGGGACAGGGGGCTCCGAGCAGTACTTC.

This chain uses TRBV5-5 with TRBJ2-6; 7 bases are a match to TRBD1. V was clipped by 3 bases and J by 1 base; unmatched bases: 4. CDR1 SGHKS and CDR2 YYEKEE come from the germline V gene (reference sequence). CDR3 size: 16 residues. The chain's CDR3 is CASSYDRVSGANVLTF. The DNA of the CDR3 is TGTGCCAGCAGCTACGACAGGGTATCTGGGGCCAACGTCCTGACTTTC.

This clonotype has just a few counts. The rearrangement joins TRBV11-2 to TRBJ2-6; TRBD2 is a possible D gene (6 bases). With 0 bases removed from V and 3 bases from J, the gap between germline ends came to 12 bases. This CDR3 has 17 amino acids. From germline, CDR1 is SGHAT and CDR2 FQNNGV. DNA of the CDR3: TGTGCCAGCAGCTTAGATTACGGGAGATATGGGGCCAACGTCCTGACTTTC. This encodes CASSLDYGRYGANVLTF. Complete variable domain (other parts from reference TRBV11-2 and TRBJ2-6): EAGVAQSPRYKIIEKRQSVAFWCNPISGHATLYWYQQILGQGPKLLIQFQNNGVVDDSQLPKDRFSAERLKGVDSTLKIQPAKLEDSAVYLCASSLDYGRYGANVLTFGAGSRLTVL.

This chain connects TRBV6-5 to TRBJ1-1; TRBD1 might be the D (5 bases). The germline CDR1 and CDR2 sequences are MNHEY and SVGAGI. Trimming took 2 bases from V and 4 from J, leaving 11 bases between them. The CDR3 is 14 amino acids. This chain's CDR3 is CASSYRAGLTEAFF. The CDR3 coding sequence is TGTGCCAGCAGTTACCGGGCAGGGCTCACTGAAGCTTTCTTT.

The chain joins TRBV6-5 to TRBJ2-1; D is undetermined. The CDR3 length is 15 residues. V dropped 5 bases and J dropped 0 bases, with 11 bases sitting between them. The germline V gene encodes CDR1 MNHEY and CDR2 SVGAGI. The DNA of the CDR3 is TGTGCCAGCAGTGCGACGGGCCCCTCCTACAATGAGCAGTTCTTC. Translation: CASSATGPSYNEQFF.

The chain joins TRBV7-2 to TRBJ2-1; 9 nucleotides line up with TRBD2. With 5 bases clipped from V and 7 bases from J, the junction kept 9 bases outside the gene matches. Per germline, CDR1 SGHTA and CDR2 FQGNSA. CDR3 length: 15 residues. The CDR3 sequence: CASSVLAGAVNEQFF. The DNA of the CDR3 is TGTGCCAGCAGCGTCTTAGCGGGAGCGGTGAATGAGCAGTTCTTC.

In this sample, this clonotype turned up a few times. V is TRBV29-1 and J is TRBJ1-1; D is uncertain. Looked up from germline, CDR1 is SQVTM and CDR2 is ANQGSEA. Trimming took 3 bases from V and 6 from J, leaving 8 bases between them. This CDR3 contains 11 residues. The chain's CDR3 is CSVETKAEAFF. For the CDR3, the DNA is TGCAGCGTTGAGACTAAAGCTGAAGCTTTCTTT.

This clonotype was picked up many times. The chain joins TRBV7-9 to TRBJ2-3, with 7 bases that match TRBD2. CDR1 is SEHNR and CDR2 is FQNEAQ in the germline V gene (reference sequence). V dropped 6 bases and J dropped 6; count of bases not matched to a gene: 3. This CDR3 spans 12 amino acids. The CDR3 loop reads CASSSTSDTQYF. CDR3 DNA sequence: TGTGCCAGCAGTTCGACTAGCGATACGCAGTATTTT. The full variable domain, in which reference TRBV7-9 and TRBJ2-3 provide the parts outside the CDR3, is DTGVSQNPRHKITKRGQNVTFRCDPISEHNRLYWYRQTLGQGPEFLTYFQNEAQLEKSRLLSDRFSAERPKGSFSTLEIQRTEQGDSAMYLCASSSTSDTQYFGPGTRLTVL.

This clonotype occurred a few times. DNA for the CDR3: TGCGCCAGCAGCTTGCAGAGTCCAGGCACAGATACGCAGTATTTT. Protein product: CASSLQSPGTDTQYF. The gene calls are TRBV5-1 and TRBJ2-3; D gene uncertain. This CDR3 comprises 15 residues. Germline V lookup: CDR1 SGHRS, CDR2 YFSETQ. V lost 1 base and J 1 base, leaving 10 bases between the germline ends.

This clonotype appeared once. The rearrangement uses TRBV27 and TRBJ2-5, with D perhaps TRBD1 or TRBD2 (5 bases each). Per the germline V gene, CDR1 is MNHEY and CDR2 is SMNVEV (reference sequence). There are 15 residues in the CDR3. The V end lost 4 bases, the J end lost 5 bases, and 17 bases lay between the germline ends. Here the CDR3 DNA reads TGTGCCAGCAGTTCTGGGGACCGATTTTCGGAGACCCAGTACTTC. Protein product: CASSSGDRFSETQYF.

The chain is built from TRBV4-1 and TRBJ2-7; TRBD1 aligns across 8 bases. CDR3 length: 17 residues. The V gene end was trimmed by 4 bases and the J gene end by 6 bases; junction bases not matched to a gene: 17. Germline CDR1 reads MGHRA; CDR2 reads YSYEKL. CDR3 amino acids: CASSPRTGSSAIREQYF. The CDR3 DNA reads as TGCGCCAGCAGCCCCCGGACAGGGAGCTCAGCAATCCGCGAGCAGTACTTC.

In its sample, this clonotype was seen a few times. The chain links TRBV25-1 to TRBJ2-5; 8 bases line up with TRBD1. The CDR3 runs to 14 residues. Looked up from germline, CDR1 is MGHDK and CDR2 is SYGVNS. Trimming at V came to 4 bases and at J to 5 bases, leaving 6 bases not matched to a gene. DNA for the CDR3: TGTGCCAGCAGTGTAGGACAGGGCTACGAGACCCAGTACTTC. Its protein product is CASSVGQGYETQYF.

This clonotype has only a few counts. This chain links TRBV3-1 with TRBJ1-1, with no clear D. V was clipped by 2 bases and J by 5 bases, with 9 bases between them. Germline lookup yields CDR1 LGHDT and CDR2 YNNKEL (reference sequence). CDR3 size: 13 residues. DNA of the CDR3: TGTGCCAGCAGCCAACTAGGAGGTACTGAAGCTTTCTTT. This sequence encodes CASSQLGGTEAFF.

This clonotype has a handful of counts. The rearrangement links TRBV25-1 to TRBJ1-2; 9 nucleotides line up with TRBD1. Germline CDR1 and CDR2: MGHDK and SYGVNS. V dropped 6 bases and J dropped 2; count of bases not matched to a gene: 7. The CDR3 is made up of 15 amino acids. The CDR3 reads CASSVGGTGNYGYTF. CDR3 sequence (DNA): TGTGCCAGCAGCGTTGGGGGGACAGGGAACTATGGCTACACCTTC.

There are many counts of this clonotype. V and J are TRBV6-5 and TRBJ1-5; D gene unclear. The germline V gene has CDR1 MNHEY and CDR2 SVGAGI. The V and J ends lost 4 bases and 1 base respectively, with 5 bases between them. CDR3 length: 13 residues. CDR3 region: CASSSWSNQPQHF. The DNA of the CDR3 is TGTGCCAGCAGTTCATGGAGCAATCAGCCCCAGCATTTT.

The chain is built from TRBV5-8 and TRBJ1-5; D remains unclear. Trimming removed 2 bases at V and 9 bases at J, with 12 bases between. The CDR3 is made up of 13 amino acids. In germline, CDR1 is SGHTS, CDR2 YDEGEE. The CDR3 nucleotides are TGTGCCAGCAGCTTCTTATCTGTGGTGCCCCAGCATTTT. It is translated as CASSFLSVVPQHF.

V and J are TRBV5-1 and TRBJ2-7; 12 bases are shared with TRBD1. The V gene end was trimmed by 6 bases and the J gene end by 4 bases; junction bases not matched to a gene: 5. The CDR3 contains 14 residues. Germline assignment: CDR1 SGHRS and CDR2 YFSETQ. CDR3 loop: CASMWDRGPYEQYF. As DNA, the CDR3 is TGCGCCAGCATGTGGGACAGGGGGCCTTACGAGCAGTACTTC.

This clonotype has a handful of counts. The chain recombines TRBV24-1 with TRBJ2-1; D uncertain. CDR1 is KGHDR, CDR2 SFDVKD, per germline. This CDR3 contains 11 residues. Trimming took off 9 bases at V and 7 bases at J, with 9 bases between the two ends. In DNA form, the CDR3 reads TGTGCCACCGTTTCTGAAAATGAGCAGTTCTTC. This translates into CATVSENEQFF.

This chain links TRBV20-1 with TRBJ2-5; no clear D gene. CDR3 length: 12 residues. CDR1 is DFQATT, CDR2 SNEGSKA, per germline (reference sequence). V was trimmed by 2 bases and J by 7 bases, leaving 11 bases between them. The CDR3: CSARHTETTQYF. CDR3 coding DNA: TGCAGTGCTAGACACACAGAGACGACCCAGTACTTC.